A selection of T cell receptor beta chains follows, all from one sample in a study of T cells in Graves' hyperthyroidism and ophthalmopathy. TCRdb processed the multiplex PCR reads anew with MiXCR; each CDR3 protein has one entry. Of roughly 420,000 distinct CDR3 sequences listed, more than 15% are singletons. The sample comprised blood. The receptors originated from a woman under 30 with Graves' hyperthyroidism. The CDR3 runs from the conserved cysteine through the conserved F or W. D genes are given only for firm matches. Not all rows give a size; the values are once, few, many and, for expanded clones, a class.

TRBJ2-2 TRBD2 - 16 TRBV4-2 TGTGCCAGCAGCCACCTAACTAGCGGTGGGCACCCGGAGCTGTTTTTT CASSHLTSGGHPELFF
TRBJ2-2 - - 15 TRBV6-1 TGTGCCAGCAGTTTACGAGCGGAGAACACCGGGGAGCTGTTTTTT CASSLRAENTGELFF
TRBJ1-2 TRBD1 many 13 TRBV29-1 TGCAGCGTTGGGGACAGGGAGCTCTATGGCTACACCTTC CSVGDRELYGYTF
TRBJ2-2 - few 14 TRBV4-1 TGCGCCAGCAGCCAAGGACTTTTCCCCGGGGAGCTGTTTTTT CASSQGLFPGELFF
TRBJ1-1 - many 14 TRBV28 TGTGCCAGCAGTTTATTGGGGCGGAACACTGAAGCTTTCTTT CASSLLGRNTEAFF
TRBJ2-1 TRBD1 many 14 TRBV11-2 TGTGCCAGCAGACCGGGACAGGGGGCTGGTGAGCAGTTCTTC CASRPGQGAGEQFF
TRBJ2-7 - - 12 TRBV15 TGTGCCACTAGCAGAGATACCTACGGGCAGTACTTC CATSRDTYGQYF
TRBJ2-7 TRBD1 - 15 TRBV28 TGTGCCAGCAGTGCTTCGCCGGGACAGCGAATCGAGCAGTACTTC CASSASPGQRIEQYF
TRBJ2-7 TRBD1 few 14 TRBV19 TGTGCCAGTAGTATTACAGGGGCCAGTTGGGAGCAGTACTTC CASSITGASWEQYF
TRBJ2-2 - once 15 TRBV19 TGTGCCAGTAGTTCCCCGGGATCGAACACCGGGGAGCTGTTTTTT CASSSPGSNTGELFF
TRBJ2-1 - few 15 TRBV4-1 TGCGCCAGCAGCCAAGAAGGCGCGGGATCGCATGAGCAGTTCTTC CASSQEGAGSHEQFF
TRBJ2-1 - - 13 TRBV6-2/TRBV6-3 TGTGCCAGCAGTTATAGGCGGGGGCCCGAGCAGTTCTTC CASSYRRGPEQFF
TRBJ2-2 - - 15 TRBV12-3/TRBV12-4 TGTGCCGTCTATGGGACCGGTTGGAACACCGGGGAGCTGTTTTTT CAVYGTGWNTGELFF
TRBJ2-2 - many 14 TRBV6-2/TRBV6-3 TGTGCCAGCAGTTACTCGTCGAACACCGGGGAGCTGTTTTTT CASSYSSNTGELFF
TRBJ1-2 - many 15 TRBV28 TGTGCCAGCAGTTTAAACCCGATAGACAACTATGGCTACACCTTC CASSLNPIDNYGYTF
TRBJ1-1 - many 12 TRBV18 TGTGCCAGCTCACCTGGGGAGCCCGGAGCTTTCTTT CASSPGEPGAFF
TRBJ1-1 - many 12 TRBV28 TGTGCCAGCAGTCTTCAGAACACTGAAGCTTTCTTT CASSLQNTEAFF
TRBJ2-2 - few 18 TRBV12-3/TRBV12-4 TGTGCCAGCAGTTTAACCGGCCTTCAGGGGCTGAACACCGGGGAGCTGTTTTTT CASSLTGLQGLNTGELFF
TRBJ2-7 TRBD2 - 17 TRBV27 TGTGCCAGCTGGATAGGGACTAGCGGGGGACGGGCCTGGGGGCAGTACTTC CASWIGTSGGRAWGQYF
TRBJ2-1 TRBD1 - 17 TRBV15 TGTGCCACCAGCAGTACAGTTACAGGGGGTACCGACAATGGGCAGTTCTTC CATSSTVTGGTDNGQFF
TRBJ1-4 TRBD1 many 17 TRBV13 TGTGCCAGCAGCTCCCTAAGACAGGGGTCAACTAATGAAAAACTGTTTTTT CASSSLRQGSTNEKLFF
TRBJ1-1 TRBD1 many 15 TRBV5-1 TGCGCCAGCAGCTCGGGGACAGGTGGAAGAACTGAAGCTTTCTTT CASSSGTGGRTEAFF
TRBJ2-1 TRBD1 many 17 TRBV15 TGTGCCACCAGCGACGAGGACAGGGCAGGCACCTACAATGAGCAGTTCTTC CATSDEDRAGTYNEQFF
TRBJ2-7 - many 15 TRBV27 TGTGCCAGCAGTTTAATGGGGGAGGATACCTACGAGCAGTACTTC CASSLMGEDTYEQYF
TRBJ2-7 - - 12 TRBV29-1 TGCAGCGTTGAGTCAGGGCGCTACGAGCAGTACTTC CSVESGRYEQYF
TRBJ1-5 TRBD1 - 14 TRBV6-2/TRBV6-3 TGTGCCAGCAGAGATGGGACAGGCCCACAGCCCCAGCATTTT CASRDGTGPQPQHF
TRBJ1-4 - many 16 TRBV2 TGTGCCAGCAGTGAAGAGGTGGCCGCAACTAATGAAAAACTGTTTTTT CASSEEVAATNEKLFF
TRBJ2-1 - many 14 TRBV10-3 TGTGCCATCAGACGAGGTATCGACAACAATGAGCAGTTCTTC CAIRRGIDNNEQFF
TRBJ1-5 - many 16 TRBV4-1 TGCGCCAGCAGCCTAAAGGGGGTACAGGGCAATCAGCCCCAGCATTTT CASSLKGVQGNQPQHF
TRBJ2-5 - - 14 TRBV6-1 TGTGCCAGCCGTGGCAGGGGACGGGGAGAGACCCAGTACTTC CASRGRGRGETQYF
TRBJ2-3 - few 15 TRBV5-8 TGTGCCAGCAGCTTGGGAGTCTCTAGCACAGATACGCAGTATTTT CASSLGVSSTDTQYF
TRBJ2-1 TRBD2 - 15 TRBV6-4 TGTGCCAGCAGTGACTCAGCGGGATCCTACAATGAGCAGTTCTTC CASSDSAGSYNEQFF
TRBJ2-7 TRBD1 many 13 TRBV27 TGTGCCAGCAACAACAGGGGGCTATACGAGCAGTACTTC CASNNRGLYEQYF
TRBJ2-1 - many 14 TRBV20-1 TGCAGTGCTACGCAAATGGGCCGTGGGAATGAGCAGTTCTTC CSATQMGRGNEQFF
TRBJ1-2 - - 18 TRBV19 TGTGCCAGTACCCACCGTCGGCAGGCCCAATCACGAAACTATGGCCACACCTTC CASTHRRQAQSRNYGHTF
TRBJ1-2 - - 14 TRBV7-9 TGTGCCAGCAGCTTAGTTCAGGGCGGCTATGGCTACACCTTC CASSLVQGGYGYTF
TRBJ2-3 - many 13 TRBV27 TGTGCCAGCAGTTTACTGACCACAGATACGCAGTATTTT CASSLLTTDTQYF
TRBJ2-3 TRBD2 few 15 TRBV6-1 TGTGCCAGCAGTACAATAGCGGGAAGCACAGATACGCAGTATTTT CASSTIAGSTDTQYF
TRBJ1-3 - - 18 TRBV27 TGTGCCAGCGATTGTTGTGGCGGGACATCGTGCTCTGGAAACACCATATATTTT CASDCCGGTSCSGNTIYF
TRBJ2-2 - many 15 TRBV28 TGTGCCAGCAGTTCACGGCCGCCCGACACCGGGGAGCTGTTTTTT CASSSRPPDTGELFF